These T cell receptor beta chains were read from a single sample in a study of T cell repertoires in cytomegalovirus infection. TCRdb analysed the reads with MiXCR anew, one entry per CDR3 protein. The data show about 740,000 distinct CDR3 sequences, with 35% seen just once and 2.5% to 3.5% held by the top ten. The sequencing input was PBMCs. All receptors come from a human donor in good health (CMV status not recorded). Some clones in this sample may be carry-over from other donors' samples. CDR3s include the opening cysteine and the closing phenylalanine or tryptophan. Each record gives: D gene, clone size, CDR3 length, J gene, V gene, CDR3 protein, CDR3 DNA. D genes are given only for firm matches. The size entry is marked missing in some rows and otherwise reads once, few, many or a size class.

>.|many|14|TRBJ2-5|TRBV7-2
CASNFYRTETTQYF
TGTGCCAGCAACTTTTACAGAACTGAGACCACCCAGTACTTC
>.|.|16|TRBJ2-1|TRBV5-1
CASSLASRGGGNEQFF
TGCGCCAGCAGCTTGGCCTCCAGGGGGGGGGGCAATGAGCAGTTCTTC
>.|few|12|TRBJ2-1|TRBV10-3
CAISDGRTEQFF
TGTGCCATCAGTGATGGCCGGACTGAGCAGTTCTTC
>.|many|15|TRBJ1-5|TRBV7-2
CASSRRTGIYQPQHF
TGTGCCAGCAGCCGTCGGACGGGAATCTATCAGCCCCAGCATTTT
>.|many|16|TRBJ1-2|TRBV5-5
CASSLSPGGVNYGYTF
TGTGCCAGCAGCTTGTCACCCGGCGGGGTAAACTATGGCTACACCTTC
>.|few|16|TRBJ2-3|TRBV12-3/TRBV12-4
CASSFGPRGSTDTQYF
TGTGCCAGCAGTTTTGGGCCCCGGGGGAGTACAGATACGCAGTATTTT
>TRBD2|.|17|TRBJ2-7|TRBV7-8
CASSPGLAGGSFHEQYF
TGTGCCAGCAGTCCGGGACTAGCGGGAGGGTCTTTCCACGAGCAGTACTTC
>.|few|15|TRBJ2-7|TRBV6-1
CASSDRGASRYEQYF
TGTGCCAGCAGTGATAGAGGGGCTAGTCGCTACGAGCAGTACTTC
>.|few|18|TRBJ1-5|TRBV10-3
CAISDWDGNRAVSQPQHF
TGTGCCATCAGTGATTGGGATGGTAACAGGGCGGTTAGTCAGCCCCAGCATTTT
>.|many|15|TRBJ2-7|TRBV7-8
CASSLIQGYTGEQYF
TGTGCCAGCAGCTTAATACAGGGTTATACCGGGGAGCAGTACTTC
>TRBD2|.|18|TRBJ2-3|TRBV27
CASSLSGRGVGSTDTQYF
TGTGCCAGCAGCCTATCGGGGCGGGGGGTGGGTAGCACAGATACGCAGTATTTT
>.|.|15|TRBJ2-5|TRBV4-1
CASSQGSQIQETQYF
TGCGCCAGCAGCCAAGGTTCACAGATACAAGAGACCCAGTACTTC
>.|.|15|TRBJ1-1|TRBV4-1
CASSQGGVGGTEAFF
TGCGCCAGCAGCCAAGGAGGGGTCGGGGGCACTGAAGCTTTCTTT
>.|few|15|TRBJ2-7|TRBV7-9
CASSFPEEGGNEQYF
TGTGCCAGCAGCTTTCCGGAAGAGGGTGGGAACGAGCAGTACTTC
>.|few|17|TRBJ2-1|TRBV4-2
CASSQDRALSSYNEQFF
TGTGCCAGCAGCCAAGATCGGGCTCTCAGCTCCTACAATGAGCAGTTCTTC
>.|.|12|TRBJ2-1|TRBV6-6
CASSRGGPEQFF
TGTGCCAGCAGCAGAGGAGGGCCTGAGCAGTTCTTC
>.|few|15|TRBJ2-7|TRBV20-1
CSARDSRRDSYEQYF
TGCAGTGCTAGAGATTCTCGGCGGGACTCCTACGAGCAGTACTTC
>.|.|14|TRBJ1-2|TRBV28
CASSLTAQKGGYTF
TGTGCCAGCAGTTTAACGGCCCAGAAAGGAGGCTACACCTTC
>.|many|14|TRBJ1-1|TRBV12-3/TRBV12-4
CASSISPGGTEAFF
TGTGCCAGCAGTATCTCCCCGGGAGGCACTGAAGCTTTCTTT
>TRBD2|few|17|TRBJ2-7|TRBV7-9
CASSLQMGSGSSYEQYF
TGTGCCAGCAGCCTCCAGATGGGTAGCGGGAGCTCCTACGAGCAGTACTTC
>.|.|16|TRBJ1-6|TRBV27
CASSPQQGSYNSPLHF
TGTGCCAGCAGTCCGCAACAGGGATCCTATAATTCACCCCTCCACTTT
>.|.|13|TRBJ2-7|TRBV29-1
CSAVDWSAYEQYF
TGCAGCGCCGTGGACTGGAGCGCCTACGAGCAGTACTTC
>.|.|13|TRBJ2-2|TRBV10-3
CAISEPITGELFF
TGTGCCATCAGTGAGCCGATCACCGGGGAGCTGTTTTTT
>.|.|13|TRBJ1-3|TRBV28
CASSNPNGSTIYF
TGTGCCAGCAGCAACCCCAATGGAAGCACCATATATTTT
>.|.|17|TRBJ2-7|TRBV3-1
CASSQGPSGTKAYEQYF
TGTGCCAGCAGCCAAGGGCCAAGTGGCACGAAGGCCTACGAGCAGTACTTC
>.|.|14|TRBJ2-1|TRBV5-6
CASSFAQAHNEQFF
TGTGCCAGCAGCTTCGCCCAGGCCCACAATGAGCAGTTCTTC
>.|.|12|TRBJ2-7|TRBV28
CASSLTRHEQYF
TGTGCCAGCAGTCTGACACGTCACGAGCAGTACTTC
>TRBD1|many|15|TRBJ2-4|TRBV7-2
CASSPGTAGKNIQYF
TGTGCCAGCAGCCCCGGGACAGCAGGCAAAAACATTCAGTACTTC
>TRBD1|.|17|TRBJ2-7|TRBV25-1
CASSDSVGQESSYEQYF
TGTGCCAGCAGTGATTCGGTGGGACAGGAGTCTTCCTACGAGCAGTACTTC
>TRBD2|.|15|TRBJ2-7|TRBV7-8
CAIGFGVAGGREQYF
TGTGCCATCGGCTTTGGAGTAGCGGGAGGGCGTGAGCAGTACTTC
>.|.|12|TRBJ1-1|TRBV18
CASSPLDSEAFF
TGTGCCAGCTCACCGCTCGACAGCGAAGCTTTCTTT
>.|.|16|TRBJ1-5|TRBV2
CASSEADRLSPQPQHF
TGTGCCAGCAGTGAAGCGGACAGACTGAGCCCTCAGCCCCAGCATTTT
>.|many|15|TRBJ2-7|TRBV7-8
CASSPYGGSSYEQYF
TGTGCCAGCAGCCCCTACGGGGGCTCCTCCTACGAGCAGTACTTC
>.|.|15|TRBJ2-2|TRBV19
CASRTYGGDTGELFF
TGTGCCAGTAGGACCTATGGTGGAGACACCGGGGAGCTGTTTTTT
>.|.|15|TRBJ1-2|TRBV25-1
CASSARQVLDYGYTF
TGTGCCAGCAGTGCGAGACAGGTCCTAGACTATGGCTACACCTTC
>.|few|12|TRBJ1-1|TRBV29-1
CSVGQTNTEAFF
TGCAGCGTTGGACAGACCAACACTGAAGCTTTCTTT
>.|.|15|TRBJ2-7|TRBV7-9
CASSLRELNSYEQYF
TGTGCCAGCAGCCTTAGAGAGTTAAACTCCTACGAGCAGTACTTC
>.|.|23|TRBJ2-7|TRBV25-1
CASSEYPPALWQMDGGGSYEQYF
TGTGCCAGCAGTGAATATCCCCCCGCGTTATGGCAGATGGACGGAGGGGGCTCCTACGAGCAGTACTTC
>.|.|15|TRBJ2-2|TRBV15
CATSRVRPYTGELFF
TGTGCCACCAGCAGAGTTCGCCCCTACACCGGGGAGCTGTTTTTT
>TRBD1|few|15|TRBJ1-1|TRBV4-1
CASSPILDRGAEAFF
TGCGCCAGCAGCCCAATACTTGACAGGGGGGCTGAAGCTTTCTTT
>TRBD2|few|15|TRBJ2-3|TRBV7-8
CASSFFPAGEGPQYF
TGTGCCAGCAGCTTTTTCCCAGCGGGAGAGGGGCCGCAGTATTTT
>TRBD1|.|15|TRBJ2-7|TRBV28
CASSPLGTGGYEQYF
TGTGCCAGCAGTCCCCTCGGGACAGGGGGGTACGAGCAGTACTTC
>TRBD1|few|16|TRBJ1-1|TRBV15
CATSRPETGGGKEAFF
TGTGCCACCAGCAGACCAGAGACAGGGGGAGGGAAGGAAGCTTTCTTT
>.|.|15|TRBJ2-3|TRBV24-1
CATSRRDRSTDTQYF
TGTGCCACCAGTCGACGCGACAGGAGCACAGATACGCAGTATTTT
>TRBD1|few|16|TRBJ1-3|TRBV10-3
CAIRLGRDRERNTIYF
TGTGCCATCAGATTAGGCCGGGACAGAGAGAGAAACACCATATATTTT